The 26 T cell receptor beta chains listed next were all sequenced from one sample in a study of a mutant IDH1 vaccine in newly diagnosed glioma. Regarding time point: week 23, last vaccination. Doses of 300 ug of mutant IDH1 20-mer peptide were given with topical imiquimod. These TCRs are of unknown antigen specificity. Data came from immunoSEQ multiplex PCR; TCRdb stores just in-frame clones and leaves some out. The sample includes 25,000 to 35,000 clones, 85% to 90% seen only once; the top ten take more than 2.5%. This sample comprised PBMCs, obtained from a glioma patient whose treatment included an IDH1 peptide vaccine. These receptors all come from a middle-aged man with glioma.

This clone turned up a few times. The genes are TRBV19 and TRBJ1-1; 8 bases match TRBD1. The length of the CDR3 is 14 residues. Germline values: CDR1 LNHDA, CDR2 SQIVND (reference sequence). V was pared by 1 base and J by 5 bases, with 3 bases of the junction left unmatched. This chain's CDR3 is CASSIGTGMTEAFF. The CDR3 nucleotides are TGTGCCAGTAGTATAGGGACAGGGATGACTGAAGCTTTCTTT.

The chain employs TRBV27 and TRBJ2-3; 12 bases align to TRBD2. The V segment lost 6 bases and the J segment 4 bases; nucleotides outside the gene matches: 14. Germline-derived CDR1 and CDR2 are MNHEY and SMNVEV (reference sequence). The length of the CDR3 is 18 residues. The CDR3: CASSPPSGRAVGSDTQYF. CDR3 sequence (DNA): TGTGCCAGCAGCCCTCCTAGCGGGAGGGCCGTCGGCTCAGATACGCAGTATTTT.

This chain links TRBV5-5 with TRBJ2-3; the match to TRBD2 covers 7 bases. Losses at the gene ends were 5 bases for V and 4 bases for J; bases not matched to a gene: 13. Germline V lookup: CDR1 SGHKS, CDR2 YYEKEE (reference sequence). The CDR3 consists of 16 residues. CDR3 sequence: CASSHERGGSADTQYF. CDR3 coding DNA: TGTGCCAGCAGTCACGAACGGGGCGGGAGCGCAGATACGCAGTATTTT.

This rearrangement joins TRBV5-4 to TRBJ2-7, with 8 bases fitting TRBD1. V trimming: 4 bases; J trimming: 0 bases; junction bases outside the gene matches: 6. This CDR3 region has 15 residues. Germline CDR1 SGHNT, CDR2 YYREEE (reference sequence). CDR3 protein: CASSRQGALSYEQYV. The CDR3 bases are TGTGCCAGCAGCCGTCAGGGGGCTCTCTCCTACGAGCAGTACGTC.

V usage is TRBV28 and J usage is TRBJ2-7; 9 nucleotides align to TRBD1. CDR1 and CDR2 from the germline V gene are MDHEN and SYDVKM. This CDR3 comprises 14 residues. The trim removed 8 bases at V and 5 bases at J, leaving 10 bases unmatched. The CDR3: CASRHRGQSNEQYF. The DNA of the CDR3 is TGTGCCAGCCGTCACAGGGGGCAAAGTAACGAGCAGTACTTC. Full variable domain (rest looked up from reference TRBV28 and TRBJ2-7): DVKVTQSSRYLVKRTGEKVFLECVQDMDHENMFWYRQDPGLGLRLIYFSYDVKMKEKGDIPEGYSVSREKKERFSLILESASTNQTSMYLCASRHRGQSNEQYFGPGTRLTVT.

This clone was counted once. This rearrangement joins TRBV19 to TRBJ1-5, with a weak D call TRBD1 (6 bases). This CDR3 comprises 15 residues. V was shortened by 2 bases and J by 0 bases, with 8 bases between the two germline ends. The germline CDR1 and CDR2 sequences are LNHDA and SQIVND (reference sequence). The DNA of the CDR3 is TGTGCCAGTAGTATAAGGGGGAATAGCAATCAGCCCCAGCATTTT. Translating it yields CASSIRGNSNQPQHF.

This chain uses TRBV28 with TRBJ1-5; D gene unclear. The V end was cut by 5 bases, the J end by 2 bases, with 22 bases between. Germline assignment: CDR1 MDHEN and CDR2 SYDVKM. This CDR3 is built from 18 residues. CDR3: CASSPTTGYGKRNQPQHF. The CDR3 region has the DNA TGTGCCAGCAGTCCCACCACTGGGTACGGGAAACGCAATCAGCCCCAGCATTTT.

The chain is built from TRBV7-2 and TRBJ1-5; 11 bases agree with TRBD1. In germline, CDR1 is SGHTA, CDR2 FQGNSA. There are 18 residues in the CDR3. V lost 4 bases, J lost 3 bases, and 11 bases stayed unmatched. The CDR3 region is CASSSVPGQGVLNQPQHF. CDR3 nucleotide sequence: TGTGCCAGCAGCTCCGTCCCGGGACAGGGGGTGCTCAATCAGCCCCAGCATTTT.

CDR3: CASSQPQLYGYTF. The CDR3 DNA follows: TGCGCCAGCAGCCAACCACAGCTCTATGGCTACACCTTC. The rearrangement joins TRBV4-1 to TRBJ1-2; no reliable D call. This CDR3 region has 13 residues. The germline V gene encodes CDR1 MGHRA and CDR2 YSYEKL. Trimming took 2 bases from V and 4 from J, leaving 8 bases between them.

This clone occurred once. The V and J genes are TRBV27 and TRBJ2-7, with 8 bases fitting TRBD1. The CDR3 loop spans 13 amino acids. V shed 7 bases and J 7 bases; nucleotides not matched to a gene: 9. Germline assignment: CDR1 MNHEY and CDR2 SMNVEV (reference sequence). DNA for the CDR3: TGTGCCAGCAACCGGCAGGGGGCTAGGGAGCAGTACTTC. This translates into CASNRQGAREQYF.

The chain joins TRBV28 to TRBJ2-2, with no clear D. Germline V gives CDR1 MDHEN, CDR2 SYDVKM. The V gene lost 3 bases and the J gene lost 7 bases, with 9 bases spanning the gap. The CDR3 consists of 13 residues. CDR3 coding DNA: TGTGCCAGCAGTTTCGGATTTAGCGGGGAGCTGTTTTTT. This sequence encodes CASSFGFSGELFF.

This sequence joins TRBV19 and TRBJ2-5; 9 bases match TRBD2. This CDR3 is 16 amino acids long. Looked up from germline, CDR1 is LNHDA and CDR2 is SQIVND (reference sequence). Trimming removed 5 bases from V and 2 bases from J; junction bases left unmatched: 9. DNA of the CDR3: TGTGCCAGTAGTCCAAGACTAGCGGCCCCACAAGAGACCCAGTACTTC. Translated, it gives CASSPRLAAPQETQYF.

The rearrangement uses TRBV5-1 and TRBJ2-1, with 10 bases that match TRBD2. Germline loops: CDR1 SGHRS, CDR2 YFSETQ. The CDR3 loop spans 17 amino acids. V shed 1 base, J shed 3 bases, and the junction held 7 bases outside the gene matches. The chain's CDR3 is CASSLRIAGGGYNEQFF. As DNA, the CDR3 is TGCGCCAGCAGCTTGCGGATAGCGGGGGGAGGCTACAATGAGCAGTTCTTC.

J is TRBJ2-7 and V is TRBV28; D unclear. V lost 6 bases to trimming and J lost 0 bases, with 15 bases between them. This CDR3 is built from 15 residues. Germline V lookup: CDR1 MDHEN, CDR2 SYDVKM. CDR3 nucleotides: TGTGCCAGCAGCATCGGGCGCTCCGCCTCCTACGAGCAGTACGTC. Translated, it gives CASSIGRSASYEQYV.

The chain recombines TRBV7-6 with TRBJ1-5; a possible D gene is TRBD1 (5 bases). CDR3 size: 15 residues. Germline V gene lookup returns CDR1 SGHVS and CDR2 FNYEAQ. Trimming shortened V by 0 bases and J by 4 bases, and 10 bases separated the two germline ends. CDR3 sequence: CASSLAEGRNQPQHF. The CDR3 DNA follows: TGTGCCAGCAGCTTAGCCGAGGGGAGAAATCAGCCCCAGCATTTT.

The chain has TRBV4-3 and TRBJ2-6; D may be TRBD1 (6 bases). V was cut by 2 bases and J by 11 bases, with 13 bases left in between. Germline assignment: CDR1 LGHNA and CDR2 YSLEER. The CDR3 totals 14 residues. The CDR3 bases are TGCGCCAGCAGCCAACGAATACAGGGCCACGTCCTGACTTTC. Amino acid sequence: CASSQRIQGHVLTF.

This rearrangement joins TRBV6-4 to TRBJ2-1; a possible D gene is TRBD2 (5 bases). The CDR3 has 14 residues. V gave up 8 bases and J gave up 5 bases, with 16 bases separating them. Looked up from germline, CDR1 is MRHNA and CDR2 is SNTAGT. For the CDR3, the DNA is TGTGCCAGCGCCCCCTCGGACGGGGACAATGAGCAGTTCTTC. Its translation is CASAPSDGDNEQFF.

The chain is built from TRBV7-2 and TRBJ2-7, with TRBD2 matching over 8 bases. This CDR3 has 16 residues. CDR1 SGHTA and CDR2 FQGNSA come from the germline V gene. Trimming removed 1 base from V and 2 bases from J; junction bases left unmatched: 7. Written as DNA, the CDR3 is TGTGCCAGCAGCTTAGGCCCCGCCGGGAGGGCCTACGAGCAGTACTTC. The encoded protein is CASSLGPAGRAYEQYF.

The genes are TRBV15 and TRBJ2-1; 9 bases match TRBD1. J gave up 5 bases and V 3 bases, and 17 bases lay outside the gene matches. The CDR3 is made up of 19 amino acids. Germline V gene data show CDR1 as LNHNV and CDR2 as YYDKDF (reference sequence). The CDR3 DNA reads as TGTGCCACCAGCAGGTATGGACAGGGGATCTTCGGTTTAGACAATGAGCAGTTCTTC. It encodes CATSRYGQGIFGLDNEQFF.

This clone appeared a few times. V gene TRBV5-1 combines with J gene TRBJ1-2; D is uncertain. Germline V gene data show CDR1 as SGHRS and CDR2 as YFSETQ. The CDR3 spans 15 residues. Trimming pared 0 bases from V and 2 bases from J, leaving 11 bases between. This CDR3 is CASSLAGERNYGYTF. The CDR3, as DNA: TGCGCCAGCAGCTTGGCAGGAGAAAGGAACTATGGCTACACCTTC.

The chain is built from TRBV30 and TRBJ1-2, with a tentative D call TRBD1 (6 bases). This CDR3 region has 13 residues. Deletions cut 1 base from V and 4 bases from J, with 10 bases between. Germline V gene data show CDR1 as GTSNPN and CDR2 as SVGIG (reference sequence). This CDR3 reads CAWSADRPYGYTF. The CDR3 DNA reads as TGTGCCTGGAGTGCCGACAGGCCCTATGGCTACACCTTC.

The chain is built from TRBV6-5 and TRBJ2-7; the match to TRBD1 covers 8 bases. V gave up 0 bases and J gave up 4 bases; unmatched junction bases: 5. The V gene's germline CDR1 is MNHEY and CDR2 SVGAGI. The CDR3 consists of 15 residues. The CDR3 nucleotides read TGTGCCAGCAGTTACTCCGGAGACAGGGGATACGAGCAGTACTTC. Translated: CASSYSGDRGYEQYF.

For the CDR3, the DNA is TGTGCCTGGAGTTTGATAGGGAGCGGCTACACCTTC. This sequence encodes CAWSLIGSGYTF. This sequence joins TRBV30 and TRBJ1-2, with D hard to call. The CDR3 is 12 residues long. V was pared by 2 bases and J by 8 bases, with 12 bases between. The germline V gene encodes CDR1 GTSNPN and CDR2 SVGIG (reference sequence).

This sequence joins TRBV6-1 and TRBJ1-4; weak D call: TRBD1 (5 bases). Trimming pared 5 bases from V and 8 bases from J, leaving 15 bases between. The length of the CDR3 is 14 residues. Germline CDR1 MNHNS, CDR2 SASEGT. CDR3 region: CASSRDQGAEKLFF. CDR3 in DNA: TGTGCCAGCAGTAGGGACCAAGGGGCAGAAAAACTGTTTTTT.

This chain joins TRBV5-1 and TRBJ1-2; D remains ambiguous. Germline lookup yields CDR1 SGHRS and CDR2 YFSETQ. The CDR3 contains 14 residues. V was cut by 0 bases and J by 6 bases, with 12 bases left in between. The CDR3 nucleotides read TGCGCCAGCAGCTTGGAGGGTTACGAGGATGGCTACACCTTC. The encoded protein is CASSLEGYEDGYTF.

The chain combines TRBV25-1 with TRBJ2-6; D unclear. The CDR3 totals 16 residues. Germline-derived CDR1 and CDR2 are MGHDK and SYGVNS. V was shortened by 4 bases and J by 0 bases, with 10 bases between the two germline ends. The CDR3 bases are TGTGCCAGCAGTGGAAAGAGGACCTCTGGGGCCAACGTCCTGACTTTC. As protein: CASSGKRTSGANVLTF. Variable domain in full (rest from reference TRBV25-1 and TRBJ2-6): EADIYQTPRYLVIGTGKKITLECSQTMGHDKMYWYQQDPGMELHLIHYSYGVNSTEKGDLSSESTVSRIRTEHFPLTLESARPSHTSQYLCASSGKRTSGANVLTFGAGSRLTVL.